Below are 15 T cell receptor beta chains sequenced from a single sample in a study of regulatory T cells in long-lasting Graves disease. Sequencing libraries for TCR beta were prepared with iRepertoire HTBI primers and Arm-PCR of CDR3 regions. TCRdb processed the multiplex PCR reads anew with MiXCR; each CDR3 protein has one entry. The sample yields more than 350,000 distinct CDR3 sequences, more than 12% seen once. Time point meaning: newly diagnosed GD, antithyroid drugs for less than 3 months. From PBMCs, RNA was extracted and then used to make the TCR library. The sample also formed part of further work on T cells in Graves' hyperthyroidism and ophthalmopathy.

This specimen consisted of peripheral blood mononuclear cells (PBMCs), obtained at new diagnosis, from a patient treated with antithyroid drugs. The receptors here all came from a young woman with Graves disease.

At least ten counts were recorded for this clonotype. The chain couples TRBV9 to TRBJ2-7, with 7 positions matching TRBD1. The CDR3 consists of 13 residues. V was pared by 5 bases and J by 4 bases, with 6 bases of the junction left unmatched. The germline gives CDR1 SGDLS, CDR2 YYNGEE. The CDR3 region has the DNA TGTGCCAGCAGTGCCACGACAGGGTACGAGCAGTACTTC. Encoded protein: CASSATTGYEQYF.

The rearrangement links TRBV19 to TRBJ2-1; 10 bases agree with TRBD1. Germline assignment: CDR1 LNHDA and CDR2 SQIVND (reference sequence). V dropped 4 bases and J dropped 8; count of bases not matched to a gene: 14. This CDR3 has 17 residues. This chain's CDR3 is CASSTLPGTGVSHEQFF. DNA for the CDR3: TGTGCCAGTAGTACACTCCCCGGGACAGGGGTGTCCCATGAGCAGTTCTTC. Based on the CDR3 plus reference TRBV19 and TRBJ2-1, the full variable domain is DGGITQSPKYLFRKEGQNVTLSCEQNLNHDAMYWYRQDPGQGLRLIYYSQIVNDFQKGDIAEGYSVSREKKESFPLTVTSAQKNPTAFYLCASSTLPGTGVSHEQFFGPGTRLTVL.

V gene TRBV20-1 combines with J gene TRBJ2-3; D is unresolved. The CDR3 sequence is 13 residues long. Trimming removed 6 bases at V and 6 bases at J, with 16 bases between. CDR1 is DFQATT and CDR2 is SNEGSKA in the germline V gene (reference sequence). The CDR3 sequence is CSAPGYRLDTQYF. The CDR3 nucleotides are TGCAGTGCACCGGGTTATCGTCTTGATACGCAGTATTTT.

Details on this clonotype: A read error may explain this, as a much larger clone is one base away. The chain combines TRBV6-4 with TRBJ2-7; D possibly corresponds to TRBD1 (5 bases). The CDR3 sequence is 15 residues long. Germline V gene sequence: CDR1 MRHNA, CDR2 SNTAGT. This chain's CDR3 is CASSYSRNRPYEQYF. The CDR3, as DNA: TGTGCCAGCAGTTACTCTAGGAACAGGCCCTACGAGCAGTACTTC.

This clonotype was picked up many times. The chain recombines TRBV6-2 or TRBV6-3 with TRBJ2-1; a weak D match, TRBD1 (6 bases). This CDR3 contains 15 residues. The V gene's germline CDR1 is MNHEY and CDR2 SVGEGT. Trimming took off 5 bases at V and 6 bases at J, with 17 bases between the two ends. The chain's CDR3 is CASSTRATGSNEQFF. The CDR3 DNA reads as TGTGCCAGCAGTACTAGGGCGACAGGTAGCAATGAGCAGTTCTTC.

This clonotype appeared many times. This rearrangement joins TRBV20-1 to TRBJ1-1, with a weak D call TRBD1 (5 bases). The germline V gene has CDR1 DFQATT and CDR2 SNEGSKA (reference sequence). This CDR3 is 15 amino acids long. The V and J ends lost 0 bases and 2 bases respectively, with 13 bases between them. In nucleotides, the CDR3 is TGCAGTGCTAGAGATATCGACAGTTCTAACACTGAAGCTTTCTTT. Its translation is CSARDIDSSNTEAFF.

The V gene is TRBV19, the J gene TRBJ1-1; TRBD1 matches at 10 bases. In germline, CDR1 is LNHDA, CDR2 SQIVND (reference sequence). The CDR3 covers 13 residues. The ends lost 1 base at V and 8 bases at J; junction bases unmatched: 1. CDR3 in DNA: TGTGCCAGTAGTATAGGGGACAGGGGCGAAGCTTTCTTT. This gives the protein CASSIGDRGEAFF.

The rearrangement links TRBV18 to TRBJ1-5; TRBD1 is a possible D gene (5 bases). Trimming cost V 2 bases and J 5 bases, with 13 bases left between them. Germline V CDR1 and CDR2: KGHSH, LQKENI. The CDR3 has 15 residues. The CDR3 spells CASSPLKGRDQPQHF. CDR3 in DNA: TGTGCCAGCTCACCATTAAAAGGCAGGGATCAGCCCCAGCATTTT. The variable domain in full, completed from reference TRBV18 and TRBJ1-5, reads NAGVMQNPRHLVRRRGQEARLRCSPMKGHSHVYWYRQLPEEGLKFMVYLQKENIIDESGMPKERFSAEFPKEGPSILRIQQVVRGDSAAYFCASSPLKGRDQPQHFGDGTRLSIL.

This clonotype was seen many times. The rearrangement joins TRBV6-5 to TRBJ1-4; D unclear. V gave up 2 bases and J gave up 10 bases, with 8 bases separating them. CDR1 MNHEY and CDR2 SVGAGI come from the germline V gene. CDR3 length: 12 residues. CDR3 protein: CASSYGLGKLFF. CDR3 nucleotides: TGTGCCAGCAGTTACGGTCTCGGAAAACTGTTTTTT.

This clonotype was seen many times. The chain combines TRBV20-1 with TRBJ2-3, with D maybe TRBD2 (6 bases). The CDR3 contains 14 residues. Germline CDR1 reads DFQATT; CDR2 reads SNEGSKA (reference sequence). Trimming took off 3 bases at V and 0 bases at J, with 10 bases between the two ends. CDR3 nucleotide sequence: TGCAGTGCTAGCGTTGCGGGAAGCACAGATACGCAGTATTTT. It yields the protein CSASVAGSTDTQYF.

This clonotype was counted ten times or more. The chain is built from TRBV7-2 and TRBJ2-4, with 12 nucleotides matching TRBD2. CDR3 length equals 17 residues. Trimming cost V 5 bases and J 1 base; bases outside gene matches: 6. Germline CDR1 and CDR2: SGHTA and FQGNSA. The chain's CDR3 is CASSELAGGGAKNIQYF. DNA of the CDR3: TGTGCCAGCAGCGAACTAGCGGGAGGTGGGGCCAAAAACATTCAGTACTTC.

This clonotype was counted many times. This chain uses TRBV7-6 with TRBJ2-1; the match to TRBD2 covers 13 bases. V shed 2 bases, J shed 9 bases, and the junction held 22 bases outside the gene matches. Germline V gives CDR1 SGHVS, CDR2 FNYEAQ. The CDR3 covers 21 residues. The CDR3 DNA reads as TGTGCCAGCAGCTTAATTGGGGGGGGCGGCCGGACTAGCGGGAGTTATGGTGAGCAGTTCTTC. Translation: CASSLIGGGGRTSGSYGEQFF. Full variable domain (outside the CDR3, taken from reference TRBV7-6 and TRBJ2-1): GAGVSQSPRYKVTKRGQDVALRCDPISGHVSLYWYRQALGQGPEFLTYFNYEAQQDKSGLPNDRFSAERPEGSISTLTIQRTEQRDSAMYRCASSLIGGGGRTSGSYGEQFFGPGTRLTVL.

The V gene is TRBV5-1, the J gene TRBJ2-7; 9 positions match TRBD1. The CDR3 has 14 residues. The germline CDR1 and CDR2 sequences are SGHRS and YFSETQ. The trim removed 6 bases at V and 5 bases at J, leaving 9 bases unmatched. CDR3 coding DNA: TGCGCCAGCAACCCACAGGGGGCTGAGAACGAGCAGTACTTC. Its protein product is CASNPQGAENEQYF.

This clonotype was counted many times. The genes are TRBV3-1 and TRBJ2-7, with 7 bases aligning to TRBD1. After removal of 3 bases from V and 6 bases from J, the junction contained 8 bases not matched to a gene. Germline assignment: CDR1 LGHDT and CDR2 YNNKEL (reference sequence). The CDR3 length is 14 residues. CDR3 residues: CASSQTGSSSEQYF. CDR3 coding DNA: TGTGCCAGCAGCCAGACAGGGTCCTCAAGCGAGCAGTACTTC.

There are a few counts of this clonotype. V is TRBV20-1 and J is TRBJ2-1; TRBD2 matches 12 bases. This CDR3 has 15 residues. With 6 bases clipped from V and 6 bases from J, the junction kept 9 bases outside the gene matches. The germline CDR1 and CDR2 sequences are DFQATT and SNEGSKA (reference sequence). The CDR3, as DNA: TGCAGTGCCTATGGACTAGCGGGATTCGGCAATGAGCAGTTCTTC. Translating gives CSAYGLAGFGNEQFF.